Listed below are T cell receptor beta chains from one sample, sequenced in a study of OX40 agonist ivuxolimab in advanced cancers. TCRdb's table, derived via immunoSEQ multiplex PCR, lists solely in-frame clones and lacks some. The table includes roughly 30,000 clones, about nine tenths detected once. Here the sequenced sample was CD4+ or CD8+ T cells sorted from blood, taken in a trial of the OX40 agonist ivuxolimab. These receptors all stem from an adult with an advanced solid tumor such as melanoma, head and neck, liver or kidney cancer. Both conserved end residues are part of each CDR3. D genes are given only for firm matches. For some rows the clone size is stated as once, few or many, or as a class when expanded; others skip it.

length	D	V	size	J	CDR3	DNA
13	NA	TRBV5-5	NA	TRBJ2-3	CASIVVGGDTQYF	TGTGCCAGCATCGTAGTCGGGGGTGATACGCAGTATTTT
13	NA	TRBV7-9	NA	TRBJ2-5	CASSLEGRETQYF	TGTGCCAGCAGCTTGGAGGGTAGGGAGACCCAGTACTTC
15	NA	TRBV27	NA	TRBJ1-4	CASSPGPWGNEKLFF	TGTGCCAGCAGTCCCGGACCTTGGGGTAATGAAAAACTGTTTTTT
14	TRBD2	TRBV27	NA	TRBJ2-1	CASSSSGVNNEQFF	TGTGCCAGCAGTTCTAGCGGAGTTAACAATGAGCAGTTCTTC
19	NA	TRBV9	NA	TRBJ2-7	CASSENPRGPEAPPREQYF	TGTGCCAGCAGCGAGAATCCTCGGGGTCCTGAGGCCCCTCCGAGGGAGCAGTACTTC
14	TRBD1	TRBV28	NA	TRBJ2-5	CASSPGQGWETQYF	TGTGCCAGCAGTCCGGGACAGGGATGGGAGACCCAGTACTTC
13	NA	TRBV30	NA	TRBJ2-7	CAWSRRTSYEQYF	TGTGCCTGGAGCAGGCGGACCTCCTACGAGCAGTACTTC
19	TRBD2	TRBV30	NA	TRBJ2-7	CAWIIGGTSGSVTSYEQYF	TGTGCCTGGATTATAGGGGGGACTAGCGGGAGCGTTACCTCCTACGAGCAGTACTTC
14	NA	TRBV27	NA	TRBJ1-1	CASSLSAGNTEAFF	TGTGCCAGCAGTTTATCGGCAGGGAACACTGAAGCTTTCTTT
15	NA	TRBV11-2	NA	TRBJ2-2	CASSLNRFNTGELFF	TGTGCCAGCAGCTTAAATAGATTTAACACCGGGGAGCTGTTTTTT
11	NA	TRBV6-6	NA	TRBJ1-4	CASSLGEKLFF	TGTGCCAGCAGTTTGGGGGAAAAACTGTTTTTT
17	NA	TRBV28	NA	TRBJ2-7	CASSSLQLEGSSYEQYF	TGTGCCAGCAGTTCCTTACAACTGGAGGGGAGCTCCTACGAGCAGTACTTC
13	NA	TRBV6-4	large	TRBJ2-1	CASSDSGYNEQFF	TGTGCCAGCAGTGACTCGGGGTACAATGAGCAGTTCTTC
17	TRBD1	TRBV2	NA	TRBJ2-3	CASSPAWTGQSTDTQYF	TGTGCCAGCAGTCCTGCTTGGACAGGGCAGAGCACAGATACGCAGTATTTT
15	TRBD2	TRBV7-2	NA	TRBJ2-1	CASSTGTSAYNEQFF	TGTGCCAGCAGCACAGGGACTAGCGCATACAATGAGCAGTTCTTC
15	NA	TRBV4-3	few	TRBJ1-5	CASSQDSGGNQPQHF	TGCGCCAGCAGCCAAGATTCCGGGGGGAATCAGCCCCAGCATTTT
16	NA	TRBV21-1	NA	TRBJ2-3	CASSKREAGGVDTQYF	TGTGCCAGCAGCAAAAGGGAAGCGGGGGGCGTCGATACGCAGTATTTT
20	TRBD2	TRBV7-8	NA	TRBJ2-3	CASSPPGLAGWGLGTDTQYF	TGTGCCAGCAGCCCACCGGGACTAGCGGGTTGGGGGCTAGGCACAGATACGCAGTATTTT
12	NA	TRBV28	NA	TRBJ1-6	CASSLGDSPLHF	TGTGCCAGCAGCCTAGGGGATTCACCCCTCCACTTT
16	TRBD2	TRBV28	NA	TRBJ2-2	CASSFRSGSNTGELFF	TGTGCCAGCAGTTTTCGTAGCGGGAGTAACACCGGGGAGCTGTTTTTT
15	TRBD1	TRBV28	NA	TRBJ1-5	CASRTGPDSNQPQHF	TGTGCCAGCAGGACAGGGCCGGATAGCAATCAGCCCCAGCATTTT
12	TRBD1	TRBV27	once	TRBJ2-3	CASTGQGHTQYF	TGTGCCAGCACGGGACAGGGCCATACGCAGTATTTT
14	TRBD1	TRBV7-9	NA	TRBJ1-4	CASSSEETGRKLFF	TGTGCCAGCAGCTCGGAAGAGACAGGGCGAAAACTGTTTTTT
15	TRBD2	TRBV10-3	NA	TRBJ2-3	CAISGIAGGTDTQYF	TGTGCCATCAGTGGGATAGCGGGGGGGACAGATACGCAGTATTTT
14	NA	TRBV27	NA	TRBJ2-3	CASNLSGVSDTQYF	TGTGCCAGCAATCTAAGCGGTGTCTCAGATACGCAGTATTTT
14	NA	TRBV29-1	once	TRBJ2-1	CSVEGQVFYNEQFF	TGCAGCGTTGAAGGACAGGTCTTCTACAATGAGCAGTTCTTC
15	NA	TRBV28	NA	TRBJ2-2	CASSPRDFPTGELFF	TGTGCCAGCAGTCCGAGGGACTTCCCCACCGGGGAGCTGTTTTTT
16	TRBD2	TRBV7-2	NA	TRBJ2-7	CASSLKLAGHQREQYF	TGTGCCAGCAGCTTAAAACTAGCGGGACACCAGCGCGAGCAGTACTTC
14	NA	TRBV9	NA	TRBJ2-5	CASSVGSGSETQYF	TGTGCCAGCAGCGTAGGCAGTGGGTCTGAGACCCAGTACTTC
11	NA	TRBV5-1	NA	TRBJ2-1	CASRVLAEQFF	TGCGCCAGCAGGGTGTTGGCTGAGCAGTTCTTC
13	TRBD1	TRBV19	NA	TRBJ2-1	CASSSTGVYEQFF	TGTGCCAGTTCATCGACAGGGGTTTATGAGCAGTTCTTC
16	TRBD2	TRBV4-1	once	TRBJ2-7	CASSQAPLAASYEQYF	TGCGCCAGCAGCCAAGCTCCGCTAGCGGCCTCTTATGAGCAGTACTTC
15	TRBD1	TRBV9	NA	TRBJ2-7	CASSAVDRGGDEQYF	TGTGCCAGCAGCGCCGTGGACAGGGGAGGCGACGAGCAGTACTTC
15	NA	TRBV7-3	NA	TRBJ2-2	CASSLGAGLTGELFF	TGTGCCAGCAGCTTAGGAGCCGGCCTCACCGGGGAGCTGTTTTTT
15	TRBD1	TRBV7-3	NA	TRBJ2-3	CASSPGQGAEDTQYF	TGTGCCAGCAGCCCCGGACAGGGGGCTGAAGATACGCAGTATTTT
18	NA	TRBV9	NA	TRBJ2-6	CASSVVAGPYSGANVLTF	TGTGCCAGCAGCGTAGTGGCGGGACCTTACTCTGGGGCCAACGTCCTGACTTTC
14	NA	TRBV5-1	NA	TRBJ2-1	CASRAFGPLNEQFF	TGCGCCAGCCGGGCCTTCGGCCCTTTAAATGAGCAGTTCTTC
18	TRBD1	TRBV7-9	NA	TRBJ1-4	CASSLPLLRTGTDEKLFF	TGTGCCAGCAGCTTACCCCTGCTTCGGACAGGGACAGATGAAAAACTGTTTTTT
15	TRBD2	TRBV2	NA	TRBJ2-3	CASSVDGGASDTQYF	TGTGCCAGCAGTGTCGACGGGGGGGCCTCAGATACGCAGTATTTT
17	TRBD2	TRBV10-3	NA	TRBJ2-1	CAIIPGLAGGSYNEQFF	TGTGCCATCATTCCTGGACTAGCGGGGGGGTCCTACAATGAGCAGTTCTTC
12	NA	TRBV29-1	NA	TRBJ2-7	CSVRDTDYEQYF	TGCAGCGTTCGGGACACCGACTACGAGCAGTACTTC
15	TRBD1	TRBV7-3	NA	TRBJ1-4	CASSSSGQGNEKLFF	TGTGCCAGCAGCTCCTCGGGACAGGGGAATGAAAAACTGTTTTTT
18	TRBD2	TRBV15	NA	TRBJ2-5	CATSVGMGVAGYQETQYF	TGTGCCACCAGCGTCGGGATGGGGGTAGCGGGGTACCAAGAGACCCAGTACTTC